The rows below give T cell receptor beta chains drawn from one sample of a study of metastatic and nonmetastatic thyroid tumors. TCRdb reprocessed the PCR reads via MiXCR. Among 49,000 or so clones listed, around 25% were seen once. Specimen: blood. Receptor source: a male donor with papillary thyroid cancer or a benign thyroid nodule (not recorded which). Some clones in this sample may be carry-over from other donors' samples. CDR3s include the opening cysteine and the closing phenylalanine or tryptophan. D genes are given only for firm matches. Size values are once, few and many counts, or a class for expanded clones, and some rows have none.

d_call j_call clone_size v_call cdr3_nt cdr3_aa
. TRBJ2-4 many TRBV19 TGTGCCAGTAGTATAGAGGGGGGCAACATTCAGTACTTC CASSIEGGNIQYF
. TRBJ2-7 few TRBV28 TGTGCCACCACCGCACAGAATACCTACGAGCAGTACTTC CATTAQNTYEQYF
TRBD1 TRBJ1-2 many TRBV7-9 TGTGCCAGCAGCTTGGTCTTAGGGAGGGGGCGAGGCTACACCTTC CASSLVLGRGRGYTF
. TRBJ1-1 . TRBV12-5 TGTGCTAGTGGTTTGGAGGCGAACACTGAAGCTTTCTTT CASGLEANTEAFF
TRBD2 TRBJ2-1 . TRBV6-4 TGTGCCAGCAGTGACTCTAGCGGGAGCTACAATGAGCAGTTCTTC CASSDSSGSYNEQFF
. TRBJ2-7 medium-sized TRBV12-3/TRBV12-4 TGTGCCAGCACCCGAGGGAGCAGGTACGAGCAGTACTTC CASTRGSRYEQYF
. TRBJ2-6 . TRBV5-1 TGCGCCAGCAGCTTGAGGCCTGGGGCCAACGTCCTGACTTTC CASSLRPGANVLTF
. TRBJ1-1 . TRBV30 TGTGCCTGGAGATATGCGCCCCCTGCGACTGAAGCTTTCTTT CAWRYAPPATEAFF
. TRBJ2-1 many TRBV7-9 TGTGCCAGCAGCTTAGAGCTGGGTGGCGATGAGCAGTTCTTC CASSLELGGDEQFF
. TRBJ1-1 many TRBV5-1 TGCGCCGCCCGAGAGGGGCTGAACACTGAAGCTTTCTTT CAAREGLNTEAFF
. TRBJ2-1 many TRBV11-2 TGTGCCAGCAGCGATTTAGCTTCCATAGACAATGAGCAGTTCTTC CASSDLASIDNEQFF
. TRBJ2-3 many TRBV5-1 TGCGCCAGCAGCTTGGGTAGCGGAGGAGGGGCAGATACGCAGTATTTT CASSLGSGGGADTQYF
. TRBJ2-3 many TRBV19 TGTGCCAGTACCCTGGGGAGTACAGATACGCAGTATTTT CASTLGSTDTQYF
. TRBJ1-1 . TRBV20-1 TGCAGTGCTAGAGGCGCCAGGGCTGAAGCTTTCTTT CSARGARAEAFF
. TRBJ1-1 many TRBV29-1 TGCAGCGTTGGCGAAACTGAAGCTTTCTTT CSVGETEAFF
TRBD1 TRBJ2-7 many TRBV5-5 TGTGCCACCGGACAGGGGGACGAGCAGTACTTC CATGQGDEQYF
. TRBJ2-7 many TRBV7-9 TGTGCCAGCAGCTTCGAATACGAGGGGGGTCCCCAGTACTTC CASSFEYEGGPQYF
. TRBJ1-1 many TRBV7-3 TGTGCCAGCAGCCCGACGGCCTACACTGAAGCTTTCTTT CASSPTAYTEAFF
. TRBJ1-5 . TRBV5-4 TGTGCCAGCAGCTTGGAACCCGGCGGGGCAGGGAACAATCAGCCCCAGCATTTT CASSLEPGGAGNNQPQHF
. TRBJ1-1 many TRBV7-7 TGTGCCAGCAGCTTGGCCCTGAACACTGAAGCTTTCTTT CASSLALNTEAFF
. TRBJ1-2 medium-sized TRBV6-1 TGTGCCAGCATTCCCCCAGGCCGAAGGCCCTCCTATGGCTACACCTTC CASIPPGRRPSYGYTF
. TRBJ1-1 . TRBV4-2 TGTGCCAGCAGCCAAGATTCTTTAAGCCGTCAAGCTTTCTTT CASSQDSLSRQAFF
. TRBJ2-1 many TRBV12-5 TGTGCTAGTGGTTCCTCAAGCGGTAGCTCCTACAATGAGCAGTTCTTC CASGSSSGSSYNEQFF
. TRBJ2-1 few TRBV19 TGTGCCACCCACCAACGCGACCAGGCCCGGGAGCAGTTCTTC CATHQRDQAREQFF
. TRBJ1-2 many TRBV6-1 TGTGCCAGCCGGGACCTTAGGGACTATGGCTACACCTTC CASRDLRDYGYTF
. TRBJ2-1 few TRBV19 TGTGCCAGTAGTATACAAGGGGAATCCTACAATGAGCAGTTCTTC CASSIQGESYNEQFF
TRBD1 TRBJ1-4 many TRBV10-2 TGCGCCAGCAACAGGGGGGGTAATGAAAAACTGTTTTTT CASNRGGNEKLFF
TRBD2 TRBJ2-3 many TRBV10-1 TGCGCCAGCAGTGAGCCAGGACTAGCACCAGATACGCAGTATTTT CASSEPGLAPDTQYF
. TRBJ2-2 . TRBV6-1 TGTGCCAGCAGTCCGAGGGGGGGACAGCCGGGCACCGGGGAGCTGTTTTTT CASSPRGGQPGTGELFF
TRBD2 TRBJ2-1 . TRBV7-3 TGTGCCAGCAGCCCGAATCAGCGGGACGGCCGTTCTGGTGAGCAGTTCTTC CASSPNQRDGRSGEQFF
. TRBJ2-3 many TRBV11-2 TGTGCCAGCAGTCAAAACCCTCCGGGACACTACACAGATACGCAGTATTTT CASSQNPPGHYTDTQYF
TRBD2 TRBJ2-7 few TRBV6-5 TGTGCCAGCAGTTACGCTAGCGGGAATTGCTACGAGCAGTACTTC CASSYASGNCYEQYF
. TRBJ2-2 . TRBV4-1 TGCGCCAGCAGCCAAGGGGGGACCGGGGAGCTGTTTTTT CASSQGGTGELFF
TRBD2 TRBJ2-2 many TRBV7-2 TGTGCCAGCAGCAAGGGACTAGCTTGGACCGGGGAGCTGTTTTTT CASSKGLAWTGELFF
TRBD2 TRBJ2-5 medium-sized TRBV6-1 TGTGCCAGCAAGCAAGCGGGAGGTCTAGAGACCCAGTACTTC CASKQAGGLETQYF
. TRBJ2-3 many TRBV6-1 TGTGCCAGCAGTCCACAGGGATATAGCACAGATACGCAGTATTTT CASSPQGYSTDTQYF
TRBD2 TRBJ2-1 many TRBV12-3/TRBV12-4 TGTGCCAGCAGTGGGCTAGCGGGAGGGCCAGGTGAGCAGTTCTTC CASSGLAGGPGEQFF
. TRBJ2-1 few TRBV6-5 TGTGCCAGCAGTTACCTCAAAGGAGCGGGCAGCTCCTACAATGAGCAGTTCTTC CASSYLKGAGSSYNEQFF
. TRBJ1-3 many TRBV11-2 TGTGCCAGCAGCTTAGACACGACAGGCTGTGCTGCGGGAAACACCATATATTTT CASSLDTTGCAAGNTIYF
TRBD2 TRBJ2-1 many TRBV6-6 TGTGCCAGCAGTTTAAGGACTAGCGGGAGATTCGATGAGCAGTTCTTC CASSLRTSGRFDEQFF
TRBD2 TRBJ2-4 . TRBV30 TGTGCCTGGAATTTTGGGAGGACTAGCGAGGCCAAAAACATTCAGTACTTC CAWNFGRTSEAKNIQYF
TRBD1 TRBJ2-1 many TRBV18 TGTGCCAGCTCACCGGACAGGGAGAATAATGAGCAGTTCTTC CASSPDRENNEQFF
TRBD1 TRBJ2-5 few TRBV9 TGTGCCAGCAGCGCGGGGACAGGGGGCGCGCAGACCCAGTACTTC CASSAGTGGAQTQYF
TRBD2 TRBJ2-1 . TRBV11-2 TGTGCCAGAAGCCGGGGACTAGCGGGAGGGCGCGGGGATGAGCAGTTCTTC CARSRGLAGGRGDEQFF
. TRBJ2-7 many TRBV18 TGTGCCAGCTCATCGGGACCATCCTACGAGCAGTACTTC CASSSGPSYEQYF
TRBD1 TRBJ1-1 . TRBV5-1 TGCGCCAGCAGCTTACAGGGGGCTCGGGACACTGAAGCTTTCTTT CASSLQGARDTEAFF
TRBD2 TRBJ2-1 few TRBV19 TGTGCCAGTAGTATCTTCTTTCGACCCAGGCCCGGACTAGCGGAAAGCTCCTACAATGAGCAGTTCTTC CASSIFFRPRPGLAESSYNEQFF
. TRBJ2-2 medium-sized TRBV6-1 TGTGCCAGCAGTGAAGCTTCACACTACTGGACCGGGGAGCTGTTTTTT CASSEASHYWTGELFF
. TRBJ2-7 many TRBV4-2 TGTGCCAGCAGCCAAGTGGGGTTGGCGGCACGTGGAACCTACGAGCAGTACTTC CASSQVGLAARGTYEQYF
. TRBJ2-3 few TRBV27 TGTGCCAGCACGGGACAAAACAGCACAGATACGCAGTATTTT CASTGQNSTDTQYF
TRBD1 TRBJ1-2 few TRBV6-2/TRBV6-3 TGTGCCAGCACCACTCCGATCGACAGGGTATCTGGCTACACCTTC CASTTPIDRVSGYTF
. TRBJ1-5 . TRBV19 TGTGCCAGTAGTATAAACCGGGACACCGATCAGCCCCAGCATTTT CASSINRDTDQPQHF
. TRBJ2-6 many TRBV5-1 TGCGCCAGCAATGCAGGGGTAGATTCTGGGGCCAACGTCCTGACTTTC CASNAGVDSGANVLTF
. TRBJ1-2 few TRBV5-1 TGCGCCAGCAGCTCGACAGAAGCTAACTATGGCTACACCTTC CASSSTEANYGYTF
. TRBJ1-4 few TRBV15 TGTGCCACCAGCACACCGGGACTCAATGAAAAACTGTTTTTT CATSTPGLNEKLFF
. TRBJ1-1 few TRBV12-3/TRBV12-4 TGTGCCAGCAAACTCTCAGGGAACACTGAAGCTTTCTTT CASKLSGNTEAFF
TRBD1 TRBJ2-7 many TRBV11-1 TGTGCCAGCAGCGGCCTTGGGACAGGGAATGCCTACGAGCAGTACTTC CASSGLGTGNAYEQYF
. TRBJ2-2 few TRBV6-1 TGTGCCAGCAGTACCCCGCCTCCTGGGTCCGGGGAGCTGCTTTTT CASSTPPPGSGELLF
. TRBJ2-6 once TRBV20-1 TGCAGTGCTAGAGATTCGGGGGCCAACGTCCTGACTTTC CSARDSGANVLTF
TRBD2 TRBJ2-1 few TRBV6-1 TGTGCCAGCAGTCTAGCGGGTCCCTCCTACAATGAGCAGTTCTTC CASSLAGPSYNEQFF